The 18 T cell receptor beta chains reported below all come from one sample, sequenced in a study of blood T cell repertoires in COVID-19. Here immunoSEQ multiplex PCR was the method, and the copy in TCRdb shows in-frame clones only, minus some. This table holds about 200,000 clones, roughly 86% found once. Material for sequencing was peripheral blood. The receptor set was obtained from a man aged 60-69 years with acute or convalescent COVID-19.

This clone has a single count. CDR3 protein: CASSHRSQSSYNEQFF. The CDR3 bases are TGTGCCAGCAGCCACCGGAGCCAAAGCTCCTACAATGAGCAGTTCTTC. The rearrangement links TRBV3-1 (or the pseudogene TRBV3-2) to TRBJ2-1; D unclear. V gave up 3 bases and J gave up 0 bases, with 12 bases separating them. Per germline, CDR1 LGHDT and CDR2 YNNKEL (reference sequence). CDR3 size: 16 residues.

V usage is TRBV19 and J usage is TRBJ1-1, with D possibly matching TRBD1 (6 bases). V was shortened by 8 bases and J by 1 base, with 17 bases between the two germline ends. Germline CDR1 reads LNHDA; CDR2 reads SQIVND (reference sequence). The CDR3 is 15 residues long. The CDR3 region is CASFTPGHWNTEAFF. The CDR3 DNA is TGTGCCAGTTTTACTCCGGGACACTGGAACACTGAAGCTTTCTTT.

CDR3 sequence: CGAGTQETQYF. The CDR3, as DNA: TGTGGGGCGGGTACCCAAGAGACCCAGTACTTC. The chain links TRBV6-5 to TRBJ2-5, with a weak D call TRBD2 (5 bases). The CDR3 contains 11 residues. The germline V gene has CDR1 MNHEY and CDR2 SVGAGI.

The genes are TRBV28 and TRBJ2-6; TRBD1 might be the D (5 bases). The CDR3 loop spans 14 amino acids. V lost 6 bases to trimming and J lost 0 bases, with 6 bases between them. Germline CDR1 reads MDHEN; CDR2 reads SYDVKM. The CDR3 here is CASRQASGANVLTF. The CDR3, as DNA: TGTGCCAGCAGACAGGCCTCTGGGGCCAACGTCCTGACTTTC.

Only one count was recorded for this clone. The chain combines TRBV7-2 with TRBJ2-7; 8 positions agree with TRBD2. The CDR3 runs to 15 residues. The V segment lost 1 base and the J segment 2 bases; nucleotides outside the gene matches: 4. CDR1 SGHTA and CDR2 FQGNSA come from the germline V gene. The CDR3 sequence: CASSLGGGLAYEQYF. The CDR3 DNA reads TGTGCCAGCAGCTTAGGCGGGGGGCTGGCCTACGAGCAGTACTTC.

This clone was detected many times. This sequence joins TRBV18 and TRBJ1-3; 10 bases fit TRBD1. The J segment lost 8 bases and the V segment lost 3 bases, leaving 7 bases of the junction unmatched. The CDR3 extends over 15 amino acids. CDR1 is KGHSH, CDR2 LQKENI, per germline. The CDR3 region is CASSPRTGGGDTIYF. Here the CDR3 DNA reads TGTGCCAGCTCACCGCGGACAGGGGGAGGAGACACCATATATTTT.

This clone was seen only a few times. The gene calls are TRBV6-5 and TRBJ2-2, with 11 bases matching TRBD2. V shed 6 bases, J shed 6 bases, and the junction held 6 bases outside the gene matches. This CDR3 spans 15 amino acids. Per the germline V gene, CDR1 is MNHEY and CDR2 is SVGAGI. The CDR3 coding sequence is TGTGCCAGCAGCCCCCAACTAGCGGGGGCCGGGGAGCTGTTTTTT. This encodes CASSPQLAGAGELFF.

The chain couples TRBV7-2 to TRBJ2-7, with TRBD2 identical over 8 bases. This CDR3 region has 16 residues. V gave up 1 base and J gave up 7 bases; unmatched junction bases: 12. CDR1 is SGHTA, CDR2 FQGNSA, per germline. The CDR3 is CASSLVGSGARGEQYF. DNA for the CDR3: TGTGCCAGCAGCTTAGTAGGTAGCGGGGCCCGAGGGGAGCAGTACTTC.

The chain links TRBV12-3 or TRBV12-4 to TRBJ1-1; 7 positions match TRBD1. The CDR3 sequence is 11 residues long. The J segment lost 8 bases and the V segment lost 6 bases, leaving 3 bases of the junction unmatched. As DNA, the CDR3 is TGTGCCAGCAGGGACAGGCAAGAAGCTTTCTTT. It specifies CASRDRQEAFF.

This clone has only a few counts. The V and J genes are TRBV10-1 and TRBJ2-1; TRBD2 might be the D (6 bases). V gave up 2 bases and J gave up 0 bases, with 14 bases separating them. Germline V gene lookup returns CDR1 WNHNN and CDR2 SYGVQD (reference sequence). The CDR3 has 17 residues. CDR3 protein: CASSEAGLPSSYNEQFF. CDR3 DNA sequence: TGCGCCAGCAGTGAGGCGGGACTCCCCAGCTCCTACAATGAGCAGTTCTTC.

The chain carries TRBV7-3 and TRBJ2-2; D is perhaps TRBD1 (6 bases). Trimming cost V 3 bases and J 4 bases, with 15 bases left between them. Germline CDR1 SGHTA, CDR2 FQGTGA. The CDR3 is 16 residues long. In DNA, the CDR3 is TGTGCCAGCAGCTTTGCCGGACCCAGGGGCACCGGGGAGCTGTTTTTT. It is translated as CASSFAGPRGTGELFF.

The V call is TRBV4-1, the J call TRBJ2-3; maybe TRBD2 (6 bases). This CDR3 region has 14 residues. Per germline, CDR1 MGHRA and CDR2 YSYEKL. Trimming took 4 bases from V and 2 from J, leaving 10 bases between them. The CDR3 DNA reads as TGCGCCAGCAGCCTGGGACTTCTCACAGATACGCAGTATTTT. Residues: CASSLGLLTDTQYF.

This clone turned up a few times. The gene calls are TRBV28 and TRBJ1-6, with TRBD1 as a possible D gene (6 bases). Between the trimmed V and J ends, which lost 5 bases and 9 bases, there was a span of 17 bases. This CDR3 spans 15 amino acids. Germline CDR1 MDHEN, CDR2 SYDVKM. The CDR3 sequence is CASSVRDIGISPLHF. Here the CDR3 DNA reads TGTGCCAGCAGTGTCAGGGACATCGGTATTTCACCCCTCCACTTT.

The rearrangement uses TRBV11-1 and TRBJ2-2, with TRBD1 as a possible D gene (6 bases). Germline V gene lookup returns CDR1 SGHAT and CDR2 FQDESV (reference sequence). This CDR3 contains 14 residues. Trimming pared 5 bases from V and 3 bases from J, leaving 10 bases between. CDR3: CASSPDRYTGELFF. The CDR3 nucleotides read TGTGCCAGCAGCCCCGACAGGTACACCGGGGAGCTGTTTTTT.

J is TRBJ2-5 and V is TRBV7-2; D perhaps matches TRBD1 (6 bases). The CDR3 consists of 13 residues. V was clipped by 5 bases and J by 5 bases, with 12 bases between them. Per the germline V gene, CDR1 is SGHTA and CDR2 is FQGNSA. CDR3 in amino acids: CASSQTGLETQYF. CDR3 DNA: TGTGCCAGCAGCCAAACAGGGTTGGAGACCCAGTACTTC.

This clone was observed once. The CDR3 DNA sequence: TGTGCCAGCAGTCCCCCGGGGGTTGGGATTTACGAGCAGTACTTC. This sequence encodes CASSPPGVGIYEQYF. J is TRBJ2-7 and V is TRBV27, with D possibly being TRBD2 (6 bases). V was pared by 5 bases and J by 4 bases, with 18 bases between. The length of the CDR3 is 15 residues. The germline V gene has CDR1 MNHEY and CDR2 SMNVEV (reference sequence).

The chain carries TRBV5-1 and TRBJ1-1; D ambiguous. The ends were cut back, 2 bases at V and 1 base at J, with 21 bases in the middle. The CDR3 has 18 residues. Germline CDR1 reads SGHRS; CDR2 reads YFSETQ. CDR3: CASSLRAGLELPNTEAFF. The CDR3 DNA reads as TGCGCCAGCAGCTTACGGGCGGGGTTGGAGTTGCCGAACACTGAAGCTTTCTTT.

CDR3 amino acids: CATSDSRGWRTDTQYF. The CDR3 DNA reads TGTGCCACCAGTGATTCCAGGGGGTGGCGGACAGATACGCAGTATTTT. The gene calls are TRBV24-1 and TRBJ2-3; TRBD1 agrees at 7 bases. CDR3 size: 16 residues. The germline CDR1 and CDR2 sequences are KGHDR and SFDVKD. Trimming removed 2 bases from V and 3 bases from J; junction bases left unmatched: 7.